This entry lists 8 T cell receptor beta chains sequenced from one sample in a study of CD8+ T cells in alopecia areata. Investigators isolated RNA and reverse transcribed it into cDNA to act as the sequencing template. Sequencing was performed with immunoSEQ multiplex PCR; in TCRdb, only in-frame clones are kept and a portion is missing. The sample contains under 300,000 clones, around three fifths of which appear only once. Treatment denoted: oral pan-JAK inhibitor, 5-10 mg twice daily. Sequencing was performed on CD4+ T cells sorted from blood, taken at week 52, from a patient treated with tofacitinib. The receptors here all came from a human donor with alopecia areata.

J is TRBJ2-5 and V is TRBV2; D call uncertain. The germline V and J ends were trimmed by 8 bases and 2 bases, with 12 bases remaining between them. From germline, CDR1 is SNHLY and CDR2 FYNNEI. The CDR3 is made up of 13 amino acids. This CDR3 is CASERDGQETQYF. CDR3 nucleotide sequence: TGTGCCAGCGAACGAGACGGACAAGAGACCCAGTACTTC.

This clone appeared a single time. The V gene is TRBV6-5, the J gene TRBJ2-7; D not certain. CDR1 is MNHEY, CDR2 SVGAGI, per germline. The V end was cut by 0 bases, the J end by 2 bases, with 11 bases between. CDR3 length equals 15 residues. DNA of the CDR3: TGTGCCAGCAGTTACTCGTCCGGCGGAGCCTACGAGCAGTACTTC. It yields the protein CASSYSSGGAYEQYF.

The chain joins TRBV25-1 to TRBJ1-2; the D gene is possibly TRBD1 (5 bases). In germline, CDR1 is MGHDK, CDR2 SYGVNS. Trimming left V 6 bases short and J 7 bases short, with 18 bases between. The CDR3 has 14 residues. CDR3 in DNA: TGTGCCAGCAGGGCCCCTTCCCCAGGGCTTGGCTACACCTTC. Translated, it gives CASRAPSPGLGYTF.

The chain employs TRBV5-5 and TRBJ1-1; D gene ambiguous. The V gene's germline CDR1 is SGHKS and CDR2 YYEKEE (reference sequence). The CDR3 has 14 residues. Trimming took 2 bases from V and 0 from J, leaving 8 bases between them. The CDR3 is CASSLGNMNTEAFF. The CDR3 DNA reads TGTGCCAGCAGCTTAGGGAACATGAACACTGAAGCTTTCTTT.

V usage is TRBV6-5 and J usage is TRBJ2-5, with 13 positions matching TRBD2. CDR1 is MNHEY, CDR2 SVGAGI, per germline. The CDR3 is 16 residues long. V was pared by 0 bases and J by 5 bases, with 3 bases of the junction left unmatched. This CDR3 reads CASSYSTGLAGETQYF. The CDR3 coding sequence is TGTGCCAGCAGTTACTCGACGGGACTAGCGGGGGAGACCCAGTACTTC.

The genes are TRBV27 and TRBJ1-4; no reliable D call. V shed 6 bases and J shed 0 bases, with 14 bases lying between them. CDR3 length: 16 amino acids. Germline CDR1 is MNHEY and CDR2 is SMNVEV (reference sequence). DNA of the CDR3: TGTGCCAGCAGACGCAATTTGGCTTCAACTAATGAAAAACTGTTTTTT. Translated: CASRRNLASTNEKLFF.

The rearrangement links TRBV29-1 to TRBJ1-5; the D is unclear. The CDR3 contains 11 residues. V was shortened by 5 bases and J by 3 bases, with 5 bases between the two germline ends. CDR1 SQVTM and CDR2 ANQGSEA come from the germline V gene. CDR3 in amino acids: CSVQINQPQHF. The DNA for the CDR3 is TGCAGCGTTCAGATCAATCAGCCCCAGCATTTT.

The rearrangement uses TRBV6-5 and TRBJ2-3; D tentatively reads TRBD1 or TRBD2 (6 bases each). The CDR3 has 15 amino acids. Germline assignment: CDR1 MNHEY and CDR2 SVGAGI. Trimming took 2 bases from V and 4 from J, leaving 13 bases between them. The CDR3: CASSYTWGASDTQYF. DNA for the CDR3: TGTGCCAGCAGTTACACGTGGGGGGCGTCAGATACGCAGTATTTT.